The T cell receptor (beta chain) under discussion was sequenced for a study of cytomegalovirus exposure and HLA in healthy donors (dated by TCRdb to the late 2010s). Turning to the overall study: In an earlier analysis of 587 of the donors, 276 Gb of sequence data and 90 million to 130 million unique TCR beta sequences from 150 million to 200 million T cells were reported. About 280 gigabases of sequencing data and 70 million to 100 million unique TCR sequences were included in an early release covering 500 to 750 HLA-typed donors. The genetic ancestry cluster associated with self-reported Caucasian donors included approximately 85% of the roughly 360 genotyped donors. The aim of the study was to test whether cataloging public T cell receptors could identify signatures of past pathogen exposure. The study used immunosequencing to profile the T cell repertoires of around 600 subjects and linked those repertoires to cytomegalovirus serostatus. In addition to the first cohort of around 670 subjects, a separate validation cohort of 120 different subjects was used. The study combined high-throughput TCR immunosequencing, statistical association of individual TCRs with disease status, and machine learning to predict cytomegalovirus infection status. In a later analysis, previously published TCR beta repertoires from 666 donors were re-analyzed and high-resolution HLA genotyping was added so that TCR occurrence patterns could be studied. Rather than drawing on any new phenotypic data, the later analysis identified candidate immune exposures from TCR beta sequences and the way those sequences occurred across donors. In an earlier analysis of 550 to 700 of the donors, high-throughput TCR beta sequencing was used to judge whether each TCR beta V gene segment behaved as functional or pseudogenic. Donor age, sex, ethnicity and CMV serostatus were compiled together with the repertoire data. A later genetic analysis used genome-wide SNP genotypes for about three fifths of the roughly 700 donors, treating that subset as a discovery cohort. Every repertoire in the discovery cohort had been generated on one and the same sequencing platform. Class I and class II HLA loci were covered by the typing at four-digit resolution. Typing coverage differed by locus: A, B, C, DRB1 and DQB1 were typed in about 620-630 donors, DQA1 in approximately 520, DPA1 in around 580, and DPB1 in around 490. A handful of DR-DQ haplotypes were handled as single units for association and clustering because linkage in the cohort was strong. On average, roughly 240,000 unique TCR beta nucleotide sequences were sequenced per donor among roughly 430 genotyped donors of the cohort, with about 19% of those sequences being non-productive. Paper-wide results and their limitations: When HLA alleles, especially DR and DQ, strongly co-occurred, attributing TCR associations to individual alleles was difficult. Cytomegalovirus status was reported to be diagnosed by the classifier with high specificity and sensitivity in both the original and validation cohorts. Immune exposure information for the cohort was limited to CMV serostatus. Roughly uniform sequencing depth across donors was assumed in presence/absence analyses, although this assumption may not hold. Correlated functional status among segregating V segments might reflect linkage disequilibrium, but an unknown experimental factor could not be ruled out. Because HLA typing was missing for some donors at each locus, association tests included only the typed subset. A few of the identified cytomegalovirus-associated TCR beta chains were confirmed in vitro to be specific for cytomegalovirus antigens. In a later genetic analysis, fewer N-insertions in productive TCRs were reported among donors in an Asian-associated ancestry cluster than the approximately 710-donor mean. A later analysis found that HLA-associated TCR beta chains were more clonally expanded and had lower generation probabilities than equally common non-associated chains. An earlier analysis of around 500 of the donors showed that most TCR beta V segments appeared in productive rearrangements either about 90% or about 30% of the time, which broadly matched IMGT annotations. According to a later analysis, parvovirus B19, influenza, CMV and Epstein-Barr virus appeared linked to several top co-occurrence clusters. In a later analysis, TCR association rates were found to vary across HLA loci, with the most associated TCRs seen for DRB1 alleles and the fewest for HLA-C alleles. According to a later analysis, most CMV-associated TCR beta chains appeared to be HLA-restricted, and the HLA associations seemed to be driven largely by CMV exposure. Only TCR beta chains were sequenced in this cohort, and the absence of alpha or paired-chain data limited detectable features. A total of fewer than 200 TCR beta chains were listed by the study as associated with cytomegalovirus. A further reported finding was that TCR beta sequences accurately predicted the HLA-A and HLA-B alleles for most subjects in the first cohort. Some IMGT-functional V segments, including TRBV6-2 and TRBV6-3, could not be told apart with the 87-base-pair reads, so those segments were excluded. A later analysis associated about 18,000 TCR beta sequences with specific HLA alleles at a false discovery rate of 0.05. Because counts were too low, roughly 16 rarely observed V segments, including chromosome 9 orphons, were left out of the earlier analysis of about 500 of the donors. It was suggested by the authors that the approach could potentially be generalized to other disease states and immunological phenotypes. A cluster of highly shared sequence variants was judged likely to represent a technical artifact of the sequencing pipeline. An association between a missense DCLRE1C variant and V-gene and J-gene trimming of TCR beta chains was found in a later genetic analysis and replicated in an independent cohort. Most TCR sequences were seen in very few donors, while some public TCRs were found in many individuals.

The cohort consisted of some 670 healthy bone marrow donors. All cohort members were sampled while nominally healthy, although unrecorded immune exposures were likely present. The donor was CMV seropositive and belonged to the group of 250 to 300 seropositive cohort members. Every donor gave a peripheral blood sample, and the peripheral blood mononuclear cells from that sample were used for TCR beta sequencing. Genomic DNA was extracted from the blood cell samples with the Qiagen DNeasy Blood Extraction Kit. Receptor amplification or capture employed the immunoSEQ multiplex PCR assay. The multiplex PCR relied on a mix of 60 forward primers for TCR Vbeta segments and 13 reverse primers for TCR Jbeta segments. A multiplex PCR assay on genomic DNA amplified the CDR3 region of rearranged TCR beta genes. Amplified TCR beta libraries were sequenced as 87-base-pair reads on the Illumina HiSeq System. The paper's data handling went like this. In a later analysis, 80 million or so unique TCR beta chains were counted across the approximately 640 repertoires, and around 10 million of these chains were shared by at least two donors. A nearest-neighbor algorithm error-corrected the raw reads and collapsed the reads into unique sequences, merging closely related sequences to remove PCR and sequencing errors. To assign V, D and J gene segments, CDR3 sequences were aligned to IMGT reference sequences. Each retained sequence needed at least a six-nucleotide match to both a V gene segment and a J gene segment. Rearrangements were called productive when the CDR3 lacked stop codons and stayed in frame with V and J; all others were non-productive. CDR3 was defined by IMGT convention, running from the second conserved V-encoded cysteine to the conserved J-encoded phenylalanine. The earlier analysis of some 600 of the donors excluded sequences that lacked an unambiguous match to a single V gene segment. In an earlier analysis of a few hundred of the donors, a V segment was called functional when productive rearrangements were above 56.7%, and segregating when the standard deviation between donors exceeded 5%. To diagnose cytomegalovirus status from the catalog of TCR beta chain sequences, a statistical classification framework was built. In a later analysis, TCR nucleotide sequences were compared against IMGT/GENE-DB human TR gene sequences so that V and J genes could be assigned. Using the TCRdist pipeline, a later analysis assigned CDR3 sequences along with most-parsimonious VDJ recombination scenarios. In a later analysis, each TCR beta chain was defined by its CDR3 amino acid sequence together with its V-gene family, and reads without a unique V-gene family were excluded. In a later analysis, 500 to 700 highly shared, low-generation-probability nucleotide sequences were removed to address suspected cross-contamination and a sequencing artifact. For each public chain, a later analysis derived a clonal expansion index from normalized ranks of inferred template counts within each repertoire. Generation probabilities in a later analysis came from a VDJ recombination model fitted to out-of-frame rearrangements, and those results were checked against IGoR. In a later analysis, hypergeometric tests were used to score TCR-TCR, TCR-HLA and TCR-CMV co-occurrence, with a repertoire-size bias correction applied to TCR pairs. A later analysis estimated false discovery rates by permuting HLA or CMV assignments 20 times. In a later analysis, co-occurring TCRs were grouped with DBSCAN, and TCRdist sequence similarity was added when clustering was performed within HLA-allele-positive subsets. For co-occurrence clustering, repertoires with fewer than 30,000 or more than 120,000 public chains were excluded, along with four to six repertoires with anomalous nucleotide sharing. This is the immuneACCESS table as TCRdb keeps it, with only in-frame sequences that have V and J called. A part of the clones is gone; compared with another copy, unresolved V genes explain less than half, and the rest is unexplained. V, J and clone size are those of that table, while D and trimming were read from the DNA. A total of 95,000 to 150,000 clones appear in this sample, roughly 80% of them only once. Together, the top ten hold about 3.3% of the sample.

Counted from cysteine to phenylalanine, this CDR3 has 12 amino acids. Left in the record is the CDR3 DNA by itself, 36 bases read in frame from the first base. V and J are truncated by 7 bases and 4 bases respectively, leaving an intervening sequence of 10 bases. Taken from the germline V gene, the CDR1 and CDR2 loops are SNHLY and FYNNEI. With regard to this clone: Its antigen is still unknown. Per-nucleotide qualities are absent, and no much larger clonotype sits a single base away.

The sequencing input was PBMCs. Recombination connected TRBV2 to TRBJ1-2; TRBD1 is perhaps the D gene, given 5 matching bases. The clonotype originates from a woman in her 30s in good health and CMV-seropositive. Read as DNA, the sequence is TGTGCCAGCAAAGTGGGGGGCTATGGCTACACCTTC. It is translated as CASKVGGYGYTF.